This TCR beta chain originates from a study of blood T cell repertoires in COVID-19 (dated by TCRdb to 2020 to 2022). About the investigation overall: The collaborator samples originated in the United States, Italy and Spain and spanned the acute and convalescent phases of COVID-19. The prospective study material was composed of cDNA or gDNA derived from T cells, B-cell-depleted T cells, or PBMCs. The sample metadata nearly always contained a de-identified subject ID, COVID-19 status, age in years and sex. The repertoires were released in a freely available public database meant as a resource for research on the immune response to SARS-CoV-2. The samples were drawn from the first 160 participants of the ongoing ImmuneRACE study and from over a thousand subjects provided by 6 global collaborators. Deeply sampled blood TCRbeta repertoires from subjects exposed to, actively infected with, or recovered from COVID-19 were included in the dataset. HLA class I and class II types, where available, came from metadata supplied by the sample provider rather than from assay-based typing.

Beyond this particular receptor, the publication reports: How much clinical and demographic metadata was included differed by source and by participant, and the metadata was provided uncurated.

TCRbeta CDR3 regions were amplified from genomic DNA using the immunoSEQ Assay, a bias-controlled multiplex PCR. The authors' pipeline ran thus. The number of nucleated cells in each sample was estimated by amplification of reference gene primers within the assay. Sequence reads were collapsed and filtered to measure the absolute abundance of every unique TCRbeta CDR3 rearrangement. For each sample, productive Simpson clonality was calculated as the square root of Simpson's diversity index over productive rearrangements. The clones in this table, taken by TCRdb from immuneACCESS, are in-frame only. Not every clone is retained; where verified, under half of the shortfall comes from an unresolved V gene, and the cause of the rest is unknown. V and J calls and clone size are copied from that table; D and trimming were computed from the DNA. The sample table holds fewer than 200,000 clones, of which roughly 81% were seen once. 1% to 1.2% of the sample rests with the top ten.

The CDR3 starts with the cysteine, ends with the phenylalanine, and has 16 residues. Just CDR3 DNA is preserved here, 48 bases in frame from base 1. CDR1 and CDR2 were assigned from the germline V gene as SGHDN and FVKESK. V is trimmed back by 4 bases and J by 4 bases, and the junction contains 9 bases that no gene match accounts for. Details on this clone: The specificity of this receptor is unknown. It has no much larger one-base neighbor in the sample; base qualities were not kept.

Whole blood was collected in K2EDTA tubes by collaborating institutions according to the institutions' own protocols. For TCRbeta analysis, collaborators shipped samples in one of three forms: frozen whole blood, isolated PBMCs, or DNA extracted from either of those sample types. Rearrangement joined TRBV14 to TRBJ2-5, with TRBD1 matching 10 junction bases. The source is a man in his forties with acute or convalescent COVID-19. The sample taken for sequencing was peripheral blood. The encoded CDR3 is CASSLEGQGIVETQYF. The nucleotides are TGTGCCAGCAGCCTTGAGGGACAGGGGATCGTAGAGACCCAGTACTTC.